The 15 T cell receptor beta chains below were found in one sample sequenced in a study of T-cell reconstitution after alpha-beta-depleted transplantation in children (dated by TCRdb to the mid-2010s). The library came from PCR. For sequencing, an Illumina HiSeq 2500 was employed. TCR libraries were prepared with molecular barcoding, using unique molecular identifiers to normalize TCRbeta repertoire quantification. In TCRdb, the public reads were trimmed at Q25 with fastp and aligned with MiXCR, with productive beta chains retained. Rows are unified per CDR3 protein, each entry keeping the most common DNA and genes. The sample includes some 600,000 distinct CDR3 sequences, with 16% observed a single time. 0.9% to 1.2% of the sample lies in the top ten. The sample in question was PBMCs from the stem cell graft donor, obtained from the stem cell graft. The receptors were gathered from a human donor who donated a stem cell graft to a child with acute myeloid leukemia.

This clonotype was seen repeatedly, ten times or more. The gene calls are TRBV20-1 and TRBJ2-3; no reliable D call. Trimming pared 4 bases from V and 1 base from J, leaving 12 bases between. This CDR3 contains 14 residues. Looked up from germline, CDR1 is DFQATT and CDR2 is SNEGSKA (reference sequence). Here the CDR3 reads CSAIDTVGTDTQYF. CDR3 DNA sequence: TGCAGTGCTATTGACACCGTCGGCACAGATACGCAGTATTTT.

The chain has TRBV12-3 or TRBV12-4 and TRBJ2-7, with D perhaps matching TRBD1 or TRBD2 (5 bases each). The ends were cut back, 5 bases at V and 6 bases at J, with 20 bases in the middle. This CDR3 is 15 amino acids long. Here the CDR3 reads CASSQGSSTGAEQYF. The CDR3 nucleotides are TGTGCCAGCAGTCAGGGCTCTAGCACGGGCGCCGAGCAGTACTTC.

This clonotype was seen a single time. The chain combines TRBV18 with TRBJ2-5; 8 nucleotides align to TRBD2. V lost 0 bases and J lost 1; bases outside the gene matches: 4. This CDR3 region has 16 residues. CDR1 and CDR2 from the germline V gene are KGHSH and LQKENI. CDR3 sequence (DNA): TGTGCCAGCTCACCACCGGGCAGCGGGGGCCAAGAGACCCAGTACTTC. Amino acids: CASSPPGSGGQETQYF. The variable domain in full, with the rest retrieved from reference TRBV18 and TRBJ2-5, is NAGVMQNPRHLVRRRGQEARLRCSPMKGHSHVYWYRQLPEEGLKFMVYLQKENIIDESGMPKERFSAEFPKEGPSILRIQQVVRGDSAAYFCASSPPGSGGQETQYFGPGTRLLVL.

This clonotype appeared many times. The CDR3 DNA is TGCAGTGCCGCCGGGGGGTCCGTGGAGCAGTACGTC. Translation gives CSAAGGSVEQYV. The rearrangement uses TRBV20-1 and TRBJ2-7; TRBD2 aligns across 7 bases. Germline values: CDR1 DFQATT, CDR2 SNEGSKA (reference sequence). There are 12 residues in the CDR3. Trimming cost V 6 bases and J 7 bases; bases outside gene matches: 9.

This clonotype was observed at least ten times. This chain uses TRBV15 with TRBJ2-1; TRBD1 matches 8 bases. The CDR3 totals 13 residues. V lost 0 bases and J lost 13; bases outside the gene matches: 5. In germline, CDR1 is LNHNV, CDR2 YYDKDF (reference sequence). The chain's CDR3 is CATSRDGQGNQFF. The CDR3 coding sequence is TGTGCCACCAGCAGAGATGGACAGGGTAACCAGTTCTTC.

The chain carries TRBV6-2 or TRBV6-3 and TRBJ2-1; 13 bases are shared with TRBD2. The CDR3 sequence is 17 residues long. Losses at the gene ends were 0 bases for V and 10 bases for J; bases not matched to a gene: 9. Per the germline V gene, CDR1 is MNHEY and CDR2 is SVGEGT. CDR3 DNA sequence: TGTGCCAGCAGTTACTCATGGACTAGCGGGGGCATATGGGAGCAGTTCTTC. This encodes CASSYSWTSGGIWEQFF.

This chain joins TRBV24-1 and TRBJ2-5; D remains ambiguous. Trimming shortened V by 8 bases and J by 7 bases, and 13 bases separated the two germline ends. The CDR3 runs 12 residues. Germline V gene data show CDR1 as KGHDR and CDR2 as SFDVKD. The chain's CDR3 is CATIGWDGTQYF. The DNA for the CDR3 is TGTGCCACCATTGGATGGGATGGGACCCAGTACTTC.

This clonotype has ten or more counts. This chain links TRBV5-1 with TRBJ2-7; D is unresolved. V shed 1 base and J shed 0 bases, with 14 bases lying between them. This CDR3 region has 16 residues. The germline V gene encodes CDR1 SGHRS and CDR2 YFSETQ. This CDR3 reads CASSLKVKGISYEQYF. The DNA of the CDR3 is TGCGCCAGCAGCTTGAAGGTGAAGGGCATCTCCTACGAGCAGTACTTC.

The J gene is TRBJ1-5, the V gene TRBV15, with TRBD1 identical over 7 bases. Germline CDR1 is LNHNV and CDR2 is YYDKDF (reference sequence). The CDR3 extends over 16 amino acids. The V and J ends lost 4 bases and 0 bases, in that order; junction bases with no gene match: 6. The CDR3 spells CATSTGTAYSNQPQHF. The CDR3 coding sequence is TGTGCCACCAGCACCGGGACAGCTTATAGCAATCAGCCCCAGCATTTT.

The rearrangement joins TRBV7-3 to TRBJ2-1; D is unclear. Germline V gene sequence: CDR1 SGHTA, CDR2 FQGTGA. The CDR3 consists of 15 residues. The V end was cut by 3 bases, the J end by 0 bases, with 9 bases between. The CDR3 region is CASSFSQSSYNEQFF. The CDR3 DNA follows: TGTGCCAGCAGCTTTAGTCAAAGCTCCTACAATGAGCAGTTCTTC.

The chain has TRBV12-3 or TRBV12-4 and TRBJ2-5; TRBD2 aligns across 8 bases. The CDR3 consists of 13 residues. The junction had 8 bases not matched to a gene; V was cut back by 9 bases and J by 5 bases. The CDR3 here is CASSGGPQETQYF. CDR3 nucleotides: TGTGCCAGTTCGGGGGGGCCTCAGGAGACCCAGTACTTC.

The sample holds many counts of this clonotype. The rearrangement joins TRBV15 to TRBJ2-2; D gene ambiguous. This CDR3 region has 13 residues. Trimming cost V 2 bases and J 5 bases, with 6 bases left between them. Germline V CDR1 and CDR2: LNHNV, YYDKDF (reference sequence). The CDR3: CATSRSTTGELFF. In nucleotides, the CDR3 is TGTGCCACCAGCAGAAGTACGACCGGGGAGCTGTTTTTT.

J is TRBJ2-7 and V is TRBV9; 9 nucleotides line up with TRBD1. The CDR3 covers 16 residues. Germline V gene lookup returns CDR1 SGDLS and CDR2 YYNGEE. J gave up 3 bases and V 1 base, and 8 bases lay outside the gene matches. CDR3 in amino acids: CASSVSGRDRVYEQYF. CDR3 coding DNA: TGTGCCAGCAGCGTAAGTGGAAGGGACAGGGTCTACGAGCAGTACTTC. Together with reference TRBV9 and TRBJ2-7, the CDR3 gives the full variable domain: DSGVTQTPKHLITATGQRVTLRCSPRSGDLSVYWYQQSLDQGLQFLIQYYNGEERAKGNILERFSAQQFPDLHSELNLSSLELGDSALYFCASSVSGRDRVYEQYFGPGTRLTVT.

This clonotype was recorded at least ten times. This CDR3 reads CASSLKIANTEAFF. The CDR3 DNA reads TGTGCCAGCAGCTTGAAAATCGCGAACACTGAAGCTTTCTTT. The rearrangement joins TRBV12-3 or TRBV12-4 to TRBJ1-1, with D unclear. V shed 6 bases and J shed 1 base, with 12 bases lying between them. The CDR3 is made up of 14 amino acids.

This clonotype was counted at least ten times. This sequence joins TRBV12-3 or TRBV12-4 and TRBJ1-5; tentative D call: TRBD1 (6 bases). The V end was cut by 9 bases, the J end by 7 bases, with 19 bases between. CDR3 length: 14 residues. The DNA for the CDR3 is TGTGCCAGTAGCTTACAGGGTCAAAAACAGCCCCAGCATTTT. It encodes CASSLQGQKQPQHF.